The 29 T cell receptor beta chains below all came from one sample that was sequenced in a study of regulatory T cells in long-lasting Graves disease. To make TCR beta libraries, researchers used iRepertoire HTBI primers and Arm-PCR of CDR3 regions. TCRdb independently ran MiXCR on the multiplex PCR reads; one entry per CDR3 protein. The data contain 500,000 to 800,000 distinct CDR3 sequences, about 32% of them seen just once; the ten biggest clones take up under 50%. The time point is: persistent/refractory GD, antithyroid drugs over 5 years with positive TRAb. PBMC-extracted RNA yielded the TCR library. Sequencing used peripheral blood mononuclear cells (PBMCs), obtained when the disease was refractory, from a patient treated with antithyroid drugs. These receptor sequences come from a female donor with Graves disease.

This clonotype was picked up many times. The chain combines TRBV3-1 with TRBJ2-7, with 13 bases matching TRBD2. This CDR3 region has 15 residues. The J segment lost 1 base and the V segment lost 6 bases, leaving 3 bases of the junction unmatched. The germline V gene encodes CDR1 LGHDT and CDR2 YNNKEL (reference sequence). DNA of the CDR3: TGTGCCAGCAGTCAGGGACTAGCGGGATCCTACGAGCAGTACTTC. Amino acids: CASSQGLAGSYEQYF.

The table lists this clonotype with many counts. The V and J genes are TRBV24-1 and TRBJ1-1, with TRBD1 matching over 7 bases. This CDR3 has 14 residues. Germline CDR1 is KGHDR and CDR2 is SFDVKD. V shed 4 bases, J shed 3 bases, and the junction held 4 bases outside the gene matches. As DNA, the CDR3 is TGTGCCACCAGTGAGAGGGGGCTGGACACTGAAGCTTTCTTT. Its translation: CATSERGLDTEAFF.

The chain links TRBV28 to TRBJ1-5, with D uncertain. The germline V and J ends were trimmed by 3 bases and 7 bases, with 10 bases remaining between them. In germline, CDR1 is MDHEN, CDR2 SYDVKM. The CDR3 length is 13 residues. The CDR3 nucleotides read TGTGCCAGCAGTTTGGCAGTCAGCCAGCCCCAGCATTTT. This codes for CASSLAVSQPQHF.

J is TRBJ1-1 and V is TRBV3-1; no definite D call. V lost 1 base and J 1 base, leaving 10 bases between the germline ends. Per germline, CDR1 LGHDT and CDR2 YNNKEL (reference sequence). The CDR3 consists of 15 residues. CDR3 nucleotides: TGTGCCAGCAGCCAAGCGGGTTCCGGGAACACTGAAGCTTTCTTT. Its protein is CASSQAGSGNTEAFF.

This clonotype has at least ten counts. V gene TRBV12-3 or TRBV12-4 combines with J gene TRBJ2-7; D possibly uses TRBD1 or TRBD2 (5 bases each). The CDR3 is 13 amino acids. V lost 7 bases and J lost 2, with 12 bases in between. The CDR3 here is CASTPGPPYEQYF. The CDR3 bases are TGTGCCAGCACCCCGGGACCCCCCTACGAGCAGTACTTC.

This clonotype was recorded at least ten times. The chain couples TRBV6-1 to TRBJ1-5; TRBD1 is a possible D gene (5 bases). V shed 5 bases and J shed 3 bases, with 17 bases lying between them. Germline V gene data show CDR1 as MNHNS and CDR2 as SASEGT. The CDR3 runs to 16 residues. The CDR3 coding sequence is TGTGCCAGCAGTCAATACGTAGGGGTAAACAATCAGCCCCAGCATTTT. Its translation is CASSQYVGVNNQPQHF.

This clonotype was counted ten times or more. The chain combines TRBV2 with TRBJ2-7; perhaps TRBD1 as D (5 bases). Trimming stripped 4 bases from V and 2 bases from J, with 9 bases between. The CDR3 spans 13 residues. Per the germline V gene, CDR1 is SNHLY and CDR2 is FYNNEI. CDR3: CASSVGQAYEQYF. CDR3 sequence (DNA): TGTGCCAGCAGTGTGGGGCAAGCCTACGAGCAGTACTTC.

This clonotype was observed a handful of times. This chain joins TRBV6-1 and TRBJ1-5, with 8 bases aligning to TRBD1. After removal of 5 bases from V and 0 bases from J, the junction contained 3 bases not matched to a gene. The CDR3 loop spans 15 amino acids. Germline V gene lookup returns CDR1 MNHNS and CDR2 SASEGT. CDR3 protein: CASSTTGASNQPQHF. DNA of the CDR3: TGTGCCAGCAGTACGACAGGGGCTAGCAATCAGCCCCAGCATTTT.

This clonotype was observed a handful of times. The J gene is TRBJ1-1, the V gene TRBV5-1; D gene ambiguous. CDR3 length equals 14 residues. Germline V lookup: CDR1 SGHRS, CDR2 YFSETQ. The V end was cut by 2 bases, the J end by 0 bases, with 8 bases between. CDR3 residues: CASSLRPLNTEAFF. CDR3 DNA sequence: TGCGCCAGCAGCTTACGACCACTGAACACTGAAGCTTTCTTT.

In its sample, this clonotype was seen a few times. The genes are TRBV5-6 and TRBJ1-2, with D perhaps matching TRBD1 (6 bases). The V gene's germline CDR1 is SGHDT and CDR2 YYEEEE. CDR3 length: 14 amino acids. Trimming took 3 bases from V and 8 from J, leaving 17 bases between them. The chain's CDR3 is CASSSQLGAGGYTF. The CDR3 bases are TGTGCCAGCAGCTCCCAATTGGGGGCAGGGGGCTACACCTTC.

Comment on this clonotype: This may be a read error, as it is one base from a much larger clone. V gene TRBV30 combines with J gene TRBJ2-5; 7 positions match TRBD2. V shed 5 bases and J 9 bases; nucleotides not matched to a gene: 15. The CDR3 is 14 residues long. Germline CDR1 is GTSNPN and CDR2 is SVGIG (reference sequence). The chain's CDR3 is CAWGVGLGLGAQYF. The CDR3, as DNA: TGTGCCTGGGGGGTAGGACTAGGCCTAGGGGCCCAGTACTTC.

This clonotype was seen only a few times. This chain connects TRBV20-1 to TRBJ1-4; D is possibly TRBD1 (5 bases). The CDR3 is made up of 14 amino acids. Germline values: CDR1 DFQATT, CDR2 SNEGSKA (reference sequence). V gave up 7 bases and J gave up 7 bases, with 19 bases separating them. Written as DNA, the CDR3 is TGCAGTGTCCCGACCGGGACCGTCTTTGAAAAACTGTTTTTT. Translation gives CSVPTGTVFEKLFF.

This clonotype was seen at least ten times. The chain has TRBV30 and TRBJ1-5, with D possibly TRBD1 on 5 matching bases. CDR1 and CDR2 from the germline V gene are GTSNPN and SVGIG (reference sequence). V was trimmed by 4 bases and J by 3 bases, leaving 10 bases between them. This CDR3 has 13 residues. The CDR3 coding sequence is TGTGCCTGGACCTCGGACAACAATCAGCCCCAGCATTTT. Encoded protein: CAWTSDNNQPQHF.

The table lists this clonotype with many counts. The J gene is TRBJ1-1, the V gene TRBV28, with a weak D call TRBD1 (5 bases). Germline CDR1 reads MDHEN; CDR2 reads SYDVKM. Trimming removed 6 bases from V and 3 bases from J, with 14 bases in between. This CDR3 is built from 14 residues. The CDR3: CASRGEGPYTEAFF. The DNA for the CDR3 is TGTGCCAGCAGGGGGGAGGGCCCCTACACTGAAGCTTTCTTT. Full variable domain (outside the CDR3, taken from reference TRBV28 and TRBJ1-1): DVKVTQSSRYLVKRTGEKVFLECVQDMDHENMFWYRQDPGLGLRLIYFSYDVKMKEKGDIPEGYSVSREKKERFSLILESASTNQTSMYLCASRGEGPYTEAFFGQGTRLTVV.

Only one count was recorded for this clonotype. The rearrangement joins TRBV20-1 to TRBJ1-5; 11 bases map to TRBD1. The CDR3 runs to 14 residues. Germline V gives CDR1 DFQATT, CDR2 SNEGSKA (reference sequence). Trimming cost V 5 bases and J 6 bases; bases outside gene matches: 6. CDR3 in amino acids: CSAGDRGGVQPQHF. For the CDR3, the DNA is TGCAGTGCTGGGGACAGGGGGGGAGTTCAGCCCCAGCATTTT.

This chain links TRBV7-9 with TRBJ1-2, with D perhaps TRBD1 (5 bases). CDR1 is SEHNR and CDR2 is FQNEAQ in the germline V gene (reference sequence). Trimming took off 5 bases at V and 7 bases at J, with 20 bases between the two ends. This CDR3 has 15 residues. For the CDR3, the DNA is TGTGCCAGCAGCCCATCCGGGACCATACGAGGTGGCTACACCTTC. It translates to CASSPSGTIRGGYTF.

This sequence joins TRBV11-2 and TRBJ1-2, with D maybe TRBD1 (5 bases). V was pared by 3 bases and J by 4 bases, with 9 bases between. The CDR3 spans 13 residues. Looked up from germline, CDR1 is SGHAT and CDR2 is FQNNGV. CDR3: CASSFEGTYGYTF. Here the CDR3 DNA reads TGTGCCAGCAGCTTTGAGGGGACCTATGGCTACACCTTC.

The rearrangement joins TRBV2 to TRBJ2-1, with unresolved D. The V end was cut by 5 bases, the J end by 4 bases, with 9 bases between. Germline V lookup: CDR1 SNHLY, CDR2 FYNNEI. The CDR3 length is 13 residues. This CDR3 reads CASSITAYNEQFF. The CDR3 bases are TGTGCCAGCAGTATTACAGCGTACAATGAGCAGTTCTTC.

This chain joins TRBV9 and TRBJ1-1; the D is unclear. V lost 4 bases and J lost 7, with 20 bases in between. The CDR3 consists of 15 residues. Germline V gene sequence: CDR1 SGDLS, CDR2 YYNGEE. CDR3 bases: TGTGCCAGCAGCCCGAGAACCAGGTGGGATGATGAAGCTTTCTTT. Translation: CASSPRTRWDDEAFF.

This rearrangement joins TRBV7-2 to TRBJ1-3, with D hard to call. Per the germline V gene, CDR1 is SGHTA and CDR2 is FQGNSA. CDR3 length: 12 residues. Trimming left V 6 bases short and J 4 bases short, with 7 bases between. The CDR3, as DNA: TGTGCCAGCAGTATCAGGGGAAACACCATATATTTT. Its protein product is CASSIRGNTIYF.

This clonotype showed up just a few times. The V gene is TRBV20-1, the J gene TRBJ1-5; 8 nucleotides line up with TRBD1. The CDR3 contains 14 residues. The V and J ends lost 1 base and 3 bases, in that order; junction bases with no gene match: 2. Germline-derived CDR1 and CDR2 are DFQATT and SNEGSKA (reference sequence). The CDR3 DNA follows: TGCAGTGCTAGAGTGGGACAGGACAATCAGCCCCAGCATTTT. Translation: CSARVGQDNQPQHF.

This chain joins TRBV3-1 and TRBJ2-5; the match to TRBD2 covers 11 bases. The V segment lost 0 bases and the J segment 5 bases; nucleotides outside the gene matches: 5. CDR3 length: 16 residues. Germline V CDR1 and CDR2: LGHDT, YNNKEL (reference sequence). CDR3: CASSQDTSGSWETQYF. The CDR3 region has the DNA TGTGCCAGCAGCCAAGATACTAGCGGGAGTTGGGAGACCCAGTACTTC.

This clonotype was observed a handful of times. This chain joins TRBV30 and TRBJ1-2; 10 bases are shared with TRBD1. CDR3 length equals 14 residues. V lost 0 bases and J lost 8; bases outside the gene matches: 6. The germline V gene has CDR1 GTSNPN and CDR2 SVGIG (reference sequence). CDR3 in amino acids: CAWSVPGQGKGYTF. In DNA, the CDR3 is TGTGCCTGGAGTGTGCCGGGACAGGGGAAAGGCTACACCTTC.

The rearrangement uses TRBV7-9 and TRBJ2-7; D remains unclear. V was trimmed by 5 bases and J by 6 bases, leaving 14 bases between them. Germline CDR1 SEHNR, CDR2 FQNEAQ (reference sequence). There are 13 residues in the CDR3. CDR3 sequence (DNA): TGTGCCAGCAGCACTACACGGAAAGGCGAGCAGTACTTC. Protein product: CASSTTRKGEQYF.

This chain links TRBV20-1 with TRBJ2-5; a weak D match, TRBD1 (5 bases). Germline V CDR1 and CDR2: DFQATT, SNEGSKA (reference sequence). This CDR3 contains 17 residues. The V gene lost 3 bases and the J gene lost 5 bases, with 25 bases spanning the gap. CDR3 nucleotide sequence: TGCAGTGCTAGGCGAGCAGTGGCAGGGAAGGTGGTGGAGACCCAGTACTTC. Protein sequence: CSARRAVAGKVVETQYF.

The chain links TRBV12-5 to TRBJ2-1; TRBD1 is a possible D gene (9 bases). Germline V lookup: CDR1 LGHNT, CDR2 FRNRAP. V gave up 6 bases and J gave up 7 bases, with 28 bases separating them. This CDR3 region has 18 residues. The CDR3 coding sequence is TGTGCTAGTGGATCGACAGGGGGTTTCGGGAGGGCAAGAAATGAGCAGTTCTTC. This codes for CASGSTGGFGRARNEQFF.

This chain links TRBV28 with TRBJ2-1; 7 positions match TRBD2. The germline V gene has CDR1 MDHEN and CDR2 SYDVKM. The V segment lost 6 bases and the J segment 7 bases; nucleotides outside the gene matches: 3. The CDR3 has 12 residues. The CDR3 DNA reads as TGTGCCAGCAGAGGGAGGGCAAATGAGCAGTTCTTC. Translated, it gives CASRGRANEQFF.

This clonotype was found once. The gene calls are TRBV20-1 and TRBJ1-5, with 7 bases matching TRBD1. Germline V gene data show CDR1 as DFQATT and CDR2 as SNEGSKA (reference sequence). The CDR3 covers 15 residues. With 2 bases clipped from V and 6 bases from J, the junction kept 10 bases outside the gene matches. CDR3 in DNA: TGCAGTGCTAGACCAGCTCGACAGGGTTCTCAGCCCCAGCATTTT. Its translation is CSARPARQGSQPQHF.

This clonotype was detected only a few times. The DNA of the CDR3 is TGTGCCAGCAGCTTAGTACGGCAAATGAACACTGAAGCTTTCTTT. This gives the protein CASSLVRQMNTEAFF. The chain employs TRBV7-2 and TRBJ1-1, with D unclear. The CDR3 runs 15 residues. Trimming shortened V by 1 base and J by 0 bases, and 9 bases separated the two germline ends. CDR1 SGHTA and CDR2 FQGNSA come from the germline V gene.